This TCR beta chain was documented in a study of T cell responses to AZD1222 COVID-19 vaccine. As regards this clone: Its antigen is currently unknown.

Overall study results and limits: Increases in Spike-specific TCR breadth and depth were seen after two AZD1222 doses. The repertoires were collected only after the peak T cell response.

Some clones are missing from TCRdb's copy, which holds only in-frame ones; the method was immunoSEQ multiplex PCR. The table shows tens of thousands of clones, with around 85% occurring only once. V was pared by 6 bases and J by 2 bases, with 4 bases between. The CDR3 runs to 11 residues. The germline V gene encodes CDR1 SNHLY and CDR2 FYNNEI. The clonotype comes from an adult in good health. V gene TRBV2 combines with J gene TRBJ1-1; D uncertain. This sample comprised peripheral blood, obtained on day 0 of AZD1222 vaccination. The CDR3 sequence is CASRHNTEAFF. The CDR3 DNA reads TGTGCCAGCAGACATAACACTGAAGCTTTCTTT.